This is a list of T cell receptor beta chains from one sample in a study of cytomegalovirus exposure and HLA in healthy donors. The protocol was immunoSEQ multiplex PCR, while the TCRdb copy is restricted to in-frame clones and leaves out a portion. The sample yields about 130,000 clones, just under 75% seen once. Sequencing input: PBMCs. The receptors stem from a man between 60 and 75 years old in good health and CMV-seropositive. CDR3s leave out the opening cysteine and the closing phenylalanine or tryptophan. The D gene is left open where the match is weak. Rows give clone size only sometimes, using once, few, many, or a class for an expanded clone.

cdr3_aa	v_call	j_call	d_call	clone_size	cdr3_length
ASSFRQAYEQY	TRBV7-9	TRBJ2-7	.	.	11
ASSIAGGSENEQF	TRBV19	TRBJ2-1	.	.	13
ATSRDRSVYGYT	TRBV15	TRBJ1-2	.	.	12
ASSRSGTRIFTTDEQY	TRBV14	TRBJ2-7	.	.	16
AGDSGQPYEQY	TRBV6-1	TRBJ2-7	.	.	11
ASSYRGTGWYEQY	TRBV6-5	TRBJ2-7	TRBD1	.	13
ASSPLAGETDTQY	TRBV4-2	TRBJ2-3	TRBD2	.	13
ASSLVPRGTEAF	TRBV7-9	TRBJ1-1	.	.	12
ASSHPGGELF	TRBV4-1	TRBJ2-2	.	.	10
ASRGDRVHGYT	TRBV28	TRBJ1-2	TRBD1	.	11
ASSSGTGGQGTQY	TRBV5-1	TRBJ2-3	TRBD1	.	13
ASSSIGEAGNTIY	TRBV5-1	TRBJ1-3	.	once	13
ASSLSDRERQPQH	TRBV27	TRBJ1-5	TRBD1	.	13
ASSPTEPYEQY	TRBV5-6	TRBJ2-7	.	.	11
ASSVDHSGNTIY	TRBV9	TRBJ1-3	.	.	12
ATSRARGQGREKWF	TRBV15	TRBJ2-1	TRBD1	once	14
ASSSRTRELF	TRBV5-6	TRBJ1-4	.	.	10
ATSRDNGGQPQH	TRBV15	TRBJ1-5	.	.	12
ASSSAGGEKQY	TRBV7-9	TRBJ2-7	.	once	11
ASVLRDRPLYEQY	TRBV7-8	TRBJ2-7	TRBD1	.	13
ASSWGTGDTEAF	TRBV5-1	TRBJ1-1	.	.	12
ASSQGQGWEKLF	TRBV11-2	TRBJ1-4	TRBD1	.	12
ASSPEVSERGYT	TRBV18	TRBJ1-2	.	few	12
AISEEIYSGELF	TRBV10-3	TRBJ2-2	.	.	12
ASSPIGGEQF	TRBV5-4	TRBJ2-1	.	.	10
ASSTPGQQYEQY	TRBV5-6	.	.	.	12
ASQPVWGDEQF	TRBV5-1	TRBJ2-1	.	.	11
ASSFSGGVNTGELF	TRBV11-2	TRBJ2-2	TRBD2	.	14
ASSDEPQAAQGQY	TRBV5-1	TRBJ2-7	.	.	13
ASSEVRDVSGYT	TRBV2	TRBJ1-2	.	.	12
ASSSLGQVEGYT	TRBV6-5	TRBJ1-2	TRBD1	.	12
AIRGGTGADEQY	TRBV10-3	TRBJ2-7	TRBD1	.	12
ASSSLAGVKETQY	TRBV6-5	TRBJ2-5	TRBD2	few	13
ASSRGTSTDTQY	TRBV6-5	TRBJ2-3	.	.	12
ASSLKGGRNTGELF	TRBV7-3	TRBJ2-2	TRBD1	.	14
AWSDIGNTEAF	TRBV30	TRBJ1-1	.	.	11
ASSLTGVQETQY	TRBV5-4	TRBJ2-5	TRBD1	.	12
ASSQSRDRNTIY	TRBV4-1	TRBJ1-3	.	.	12